This passage covers 30 T cell receptor beta chains from one sample sequenced in a study of OX40 agonist ivuxolimab in advanced cancers. Sequenced by immunoSEQ multiplex PCR; TCRdb stores in-frame clones only, minus some. The repertoire holds some 75,000 clones, with 84% as singletons. This specimen was CD4+ or CD8+ T cells sorted from blood, taken in a trial of the OX40 agonist ivuxolimab. The receptors here all came from an adult with an advanced solid tumor such as melanoma, head and neck, liver or kidney cancer.

This rearrangement joins TRBV29-1 to TRBJ2-7; D might be TRBD2 (6 bases). This CDR3 contains 14 residues. Trimming cost V 3 bases and J 7 bases, with 19 bases left between them. CDR1 is SQVTM and CDR2 is ANQGSEA in the germline V gene. The CDR3 DNA sequence: TGCAGCGTTGACGCGGGACCAGGGTTGGGGGAGCAGTACTTC. The encoded protein is CSVDAGPGLGEQYF.

The rearrangement joins TRBV9 to TRBJ2-4; D perhaps matches TRBD1 (5 bases). Per germline, CDR1 SGDLS and CDR2 YYNGEE. The ends were cut back, 0 bases at V and 2 bases at J, with 12 bases in the middle. The CDR3 runs 16 residues. The CDR3 here is CASSVGQGNTKNIQYF. The CDR3 DNA is TGTGCCAGCAGCGTAGGCCAGGGTAATACCAAAAACATTCAGTACTTC.

The chain recombines TRBV19 with TRBJ2-1, with D possibly TRBD1 on 6 matching bases. V gave up 2 bases and J gave up 2 bases, with 13 bases separating them. The CDR3 totals 16 residues. The germline gives CDR1 LNHDA, CDR2 SQIVND (reference sequence). DNA for the CDR3: TGTGCCAGTAGTATACAACGGACAGTGACCTACAATGAGCAGTTCTTC. It specifies CASSIQRTVTYNEQFF.

J is TRBJ2-5 and V is TRBV18; D not certain. V gave up 5 bases and J gave up 2 bases, with 9 bases separating them. CDR3 length: 13 residues. Germline values: CDR1 KGHSH, CDR2 LQKENI. CDR3 in DNA: TGTGCCAGCTCATCGCAGAGGCAAGAGACCCAGTACTTC. Translating gives CASSSQRQETQYF.

V is TRBV11-3 and J is TRBJ2-1, with no clear D. The CDR3 is 13 residues long. V shed 5 bases and J shed 7 bases, with 12 bases lying between them. Germline CDR1 reads SGHNT; CDR2 reads YENEEA. CDR3 DNA sequence: TGTGCCAGCAGCCACGGGCGTCGGAATGAGCAGTTCTTC. Translating gives CASSHGRRNEQFF.

The chain joins TRBV4-1 to TRBJ2-1, with D uncertain. CDR3 length: 15 amino acids. Germline loops: CDR1 MGHRA, CDR2 YSYEKL. V was cut by 5 bases and J by 0 bases, with 11 bases left in between. This CDR3 is CASSARHPSYNEQFF. CDR3 coding DNA: TGCGCCAGCAGCGCAAGACACCCCTCCTACAATGAGCAGTTCTTC.

In DNA form, the CDR3 reads TGTGCCAGCAGCTTAGGGGGGGGCACGTACGAGCAGTACTTC. Encoded protein: CASSLGGGTYEQYF. The chain carries TRBV11-2 and TRBJ2-7, with D possibly matching TRBD2 (7 bases). The germline gives CDR1 SGHAT, CDR2 FQNNGV. Trimming took 1 base from V and 4 from J, leaving 11 bases between them. The CDR3 has 14 amino acids.

V usage is TRBV27 and J usage is TRBJ2-7, with 14 positions matching TRBD2. Germline V CDR1 and CDR2: MNHEY, SMNVEV (reference sequence). This CDR3 spans 15 amino acids. Trimming took 5 bases from V and 4 from J; bases not matched to a gene: 4. DNA for the CDR3: TGTGCCAGCAGTGCGGGACTAGCGGGAGCGTACGAGCAGTACTTC. Translation: CASSAGLAGAYEQYF.

This sequence joins TRBV18 and TRBJ2-1; TRBD2 agrees at 14 bases. V dropped 7 bases and J dropped 6; count of bases not matched to a gene: 5. Germline V lookup: CDR1 KGHSH, CDR2 LQKENI. The CDR3 has 15 amino acids. CDR3 coding DNA: TGTGCCAGCTACCCCGGGACTAGCGGGAGCAATGAGCAGTTCTTC. Residues: CASYPGTSGSNEQFF.

The chain uses TRBV4-2 and TRBJ2-3; 7 positions match TRBD2. Trimming at V came to 8 bases and at J to 0 bases, leaving 8 bases not matched to a gene. The germline V gene has CDR1 LGHNA and CDR2 YNFKEQ. This CDR3 spans 15 amino acids. The CDR3 is CASAVLAASTDTQYF. CDR3 nucleotide sequence: TGTGCCAGCGCCGTCCTAGCGGCTAGCACAGATACGCAGTATTTT.

This sequence joins TRBV4-3 and TRBJ1-2; D is unclear. Trimming took off 2 bases at V and 4 bases at J, with 11 bases between the two ends. The length of the CDR3 is 14 residues. Per the germline V gene, CDR1 is LGHNA and CDR2 is YSLEER. CDR3 protein: CASSQSGGRYGYTF. CDR3 bases: TGCGCCAGCAGCCAATCGGGTGGTCGCTATGGCTACACCTTC.

This rearrangement joins TRBV18 to TRBJ1-2; no clear D. Per the germline V gene, CDR1 is KGHSH and CDR2 is LQKENI. Trimming took 3 bases from V and 5 from J, leaving 7 bases between them. The CDR3 totals 12 residues. The chain's CDR3 is CASSPVEYGYTF. In nucleotides, the CDR3 is TGTGCCAGCTCACCGGTTGAGTATGGCTACACCTTC.

V usage is TRBV9 and J usage is TRBJ2-5, with TRBD2 identical over 12 bases. The germline V gene has CDR1 SGDLS and CDR2 YYNGEE. Trimming removed 2 bases from V and 5 bases from J; junction bases left unmatched: 10. The CDR3 runs 17 residues. This CDR3 reads CASSVRPSGRGRETQYF. Here the CDR3 DNA reads TGTGCCAGCAGCGTCCGACCTAGCGGGAGGGGTCGGGAGACCCAGTACTTC.

In its sample, this clone was seen once. The rearrangement links TRBV2 to TRBJ1-5; TRBD1 might be the D (5 bases). V gave up 8 bases and J gave up 2 bases, with 16 bases separating them. Germline CDR1 is SNHLY and CDR2 is FYNNEI. The CDR3 is 15 amino acids. This CDR3 is CASGLQGLGNQPQHF. The DNA for the CDR3 is TGTGCCAGCGGCCTCCAGGGCCTAGGCAATCAGCCCCAGCATTTT.

The CDR3 sequence is CASSPRRVDEKLFF. The CDR3 coding sequence is TGTGCCAGCAGCCCTCGGCGGGTGGATGAAAAACTGTTTTTT. The V and J genes are TRBV9 and TRBJ1-4, with D unresolved. V lost 4 bases and J lost 6, with 13 bases in between. The germline gives CDR1 SGDLS, CDR2 YYNGEE. The CDR3 has 14 residues.

The rearrangement uses TRBV7-8 and TRBJ2-7; 7 bases match TRBD2. The CDR3 totals 15 residues. The germline CDR1 and CDR2 sequences are SGHVS and FQNEAQ. With 4 bases clipped from V and 4 bases from J, the junction kept 10 bases outside the gene matches. The CDR3 DNA reads as TGTGCCAGCAGCTCCCCCGGGACTACCGGATACGAGCAGTACTTC. The encoded protein is CASSSPGTTGYEQYF.

This clone occurred a few times. The chain is built from TRBV7-9 and TRBJ1-5; the D is unclear. There are 13 residues in the CDR3. Trimming took off 5 bases at V and 0 bases at J, with 5 bases between the two ends. Germline CDR1 and CDR2: SEHNR and FQNEAQ (reference sequence). In DNA form, the CDR3 reads TGTGCCAGCAGCCCCAGTAGCAATCAGCCCCAGCATTTT. The encoded protein is CASSPSSNQPQHF.

This clone was seen once. The rearrangement links TRBV7-2 to TRBJ2-1; D is perhaps TRBD1 (6 bases). CDR3 length: 14 residues. The V and J ends lost 5 bases and 8 bases respectively, with 16 bases between them. The germline CDR1 and CDR2 sequences are SGHTA and FQGNSA. The DNA of the CDR3 is TGTGCCAGCAGCCCCCCAGGGGTTATCTATGAGCAGTTCTTC. It encodes CASSPPGVIYEQFF.

This chain connects TRBV7-9 to TRBJ1-3, with 8 bases aligning to TRBD1. CDR3 length: 14 amino acids. J lost 6 bases, V lost 4 bases, and 5 bases had no gene match. Germline loops: CDR1 SEHNR, CDR2 FQNEAQ (reference sequence). The CDR3 coding sequence is TGTGCCAGCAGCTCGGCGGACAGGGCAAACACCATATATTTT. It encodes CASSSADRANTIYF.

A few counts support this clone. The CDR3 loop reads CASSSDYLGANYEQYF. CDR3 sequence (DNA): TGTGCCAGCAGCTCGGACTATTTGGGGGCCAACTACGAGCAGTACTTC. The chain uses TRBV12-1 and TRBJ2-7. TRBV12-1 is a pseudogene locus. The CDR3 extends over 16 amino acids.

The chain recombines TRBV7-9 with TRBJ1-1; D not resolved. This CDR3 spans 12 amino acids. Germline CDR1 reads SEHNR; CDR2 reads FQNEAQ (reference sequence). V was cut by 11 bases and J by 3 bases, with 13 bases left in between. CDR3 nucleotide sequence: TGTGCCCGGTCCCAGGTTGACACTGAAGCTTTCTTT. Its protein product is CARSQVDTEAFF.

This chain connects TRBV25-1 to TRBJ1-6; TRBD1 matches 8 bases. The CDR3 length is 12 residues. J was trimmed by 12 bases and V by 7 bases; bases with no gene match: 5. The V gene's germline CDR1 is MGHDK and CDR2 SYGVNS. The CDR3 DNA follows: TGTGCCAGCAAGGGACAGGAGAGACCCCTCCACTTT. Protein product: CASKGQERPLHF.

The chain combines TRBV6-5 with TRBJ2-1; 14 bases are a match to TRBD2. The ends lost 6 bases at V and 7 bases at J; junction bases unmatched: 5. The germline CDR1 and CDR2 sequences are MNHEY and SVGAGI. The CDR3 runs 15 residues. The CDR3: CASRGLAGVGNEQFF. The CDR3 DNA reads TGTGCCAGCAGGGGACTAGCGGGAGTGGGGAATGAGCAGTTCTTC.

This clone is a singleton in its sample. V is TRBV28 and J is TRBJ1-5, with 9 nucleotides matching TRBD1. CDR3 size: 15 residues. Trimming at V came to 2 bases and at J to 6 bases, leaving 5 bases not matched to a gene. Germline V lookup: CDR1 MDHEN, CDR2 SYDVKM. CDR3 DNA: TGTGCCAGCAGTTTACTTACAGGGGGCGTTCAGCCCCAGCATTTT. Its translation: CASSLLTGGVQPQHF.

The chain is built from TRBV6-6 and TRBJ1-5, with D uncertain. CDR3 size: 13 residues. Germline CDR1 reads MNHNY; CDR2 reads SVGAGI (reference sequence). The ends were cut back, 5 bases at V and 7 bases at J, with 12 bases in the middle. CDR3 region: CASSPKQEQPQHF. Here the CDR3 DNA reads TGTGCCAGCAGTCCCAAGCAGGAGCAGCCCCAGCATTTT.

CDR3 amino acids: CASSYDRGLLGYTF. In DNA, the CDR3 is TGTGCCAGCAGCTACGACAGGGGGCTGCTTGGCTACACCTTC. The chain couples TRBV5-4 to TRBJ1-2, with 10 bases lining up with TRBD1. CDR3 length: 14 amino acids. From germline, CDR1 is SGHNT and CDR2 YYREEE (reference sequence). Trimming took 3 bases from V and 7 from J; bases not matched to a gene: 6.

This clone has only one observation. This chain links TRBV5-1 with TRBJ1-5; D is unresolved. Trimming removed 0 bases at V and 0 bases at J, with 7 bases between. This CDR3 is built from 15 residues. Germline V lookup: CDR1 SGHRS, CDR2 YFSETQ. Written as DNA, the CDR3 is TGCGCCAGCAGCTTGGCCGGGCTTAGCAATCAGCCCCAGCATTTT. It encodes CASSLAGLSNQPQHF.

The CDR3 DNA is TGTGCCAGCAGCCGTGGACAGGGGGATAGCTACGAGCAGTACTTC. Protein product: CASSRGQGDSYEQYF. The chain combines TRBV4-2 with TRBJ2-7; TRBD1 aligns across 10 bases. The V gene end was trimmed by 4 bases and the J gene end by 3 bases; junction bases not matched to a gene: 6. Germline CDR1 reads LGHNA; CDR2 reads YNFKEQ. This CDR3 comprises 15 residues.

This rearrangement joins TRBV11-2 to TRBJ2-7; tentatively, D is TRBD1 (5 bases). Germline assignment: CDR1 SGHAT and CDR2 FQNNGV. With 6 bases removed from V and 9 bases from J, the gap between germline ends came to 18 bases. CDR3 length equals 13 residues. The CDR3 is CASSSQARIAQYF. CDR3 nucleotides: TGTGCCAGCAGTTCACAGGCTCGCATTGCGCAGTACTTC.

J is TRBJ1-2 and V is TRBV29-1; D is unclear. V lost 4 bases to trimming and J lost 8 bases, with 14 bases between them. The CDR3 totals 12 residues. The germline CDR1 and CDR2 sequences are SQVTM and ANQGSEA. CDR3 sequence reads: CSVVQEIRGYTF. Here the CDR3 DNA reads TGCAGCGTTGTTCAGGAGATAAGAGGCTACACCTTC.